This section outlines one T cell receptor beta chain sequence together with its context. Its target is unknown. Only in-frame clones appear in the TCRdb table, and some are missing; sequencing was by immunoSEQ multiplex PCR. Of about 41,000 clones detected, approximately 80% appear once; the ten largest clones hold approximately 2.4%. This entry belongs to a study of OX40 agonist ivuxolimab in advanced cancers. Study-wide results and caveats: The 0.1-3.0 mg/kg partial responders had among the lowest clonal expansion.

The source is an adult with an advanced solid tumor such as melanoma, head and neck, liver or kidney cancer. The sample was CD4+ or CD8+ T cells sorted from blood, taken in a trial of the OX40 agonist ivuxolimab.

CDR3 protein: CASSWGPSGIGEQYF. The CDR3 DNA sequence: TGCGCCAGCAGCTGGGGACCTAGCGGGATCGGCGAGCAGTACTTC. The chain couples TRBV5-1 to TRBJ2-7; 9 nucleotides agree with TRBD2. With V trimmed by 3 bases and J by 6 bases, 10 bases remained unmatched. Germline values: CDR1 SGHRS, CDR2 YFSETQ. This CDR3 spans 15 amino acids.